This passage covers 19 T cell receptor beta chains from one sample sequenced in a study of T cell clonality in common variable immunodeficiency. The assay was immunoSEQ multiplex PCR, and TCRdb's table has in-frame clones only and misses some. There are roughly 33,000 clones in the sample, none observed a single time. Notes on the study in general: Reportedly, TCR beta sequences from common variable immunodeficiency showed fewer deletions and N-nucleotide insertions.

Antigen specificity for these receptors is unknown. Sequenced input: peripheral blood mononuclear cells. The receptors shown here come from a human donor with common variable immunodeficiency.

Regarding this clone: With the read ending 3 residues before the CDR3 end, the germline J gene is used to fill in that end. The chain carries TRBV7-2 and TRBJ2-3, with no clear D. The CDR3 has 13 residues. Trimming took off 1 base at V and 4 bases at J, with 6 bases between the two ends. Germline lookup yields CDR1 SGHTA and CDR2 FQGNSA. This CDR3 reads CASSLDEPDTQYF. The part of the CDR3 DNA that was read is TGTGCCAGCAGCTTAGATGAGCCAGATACG.

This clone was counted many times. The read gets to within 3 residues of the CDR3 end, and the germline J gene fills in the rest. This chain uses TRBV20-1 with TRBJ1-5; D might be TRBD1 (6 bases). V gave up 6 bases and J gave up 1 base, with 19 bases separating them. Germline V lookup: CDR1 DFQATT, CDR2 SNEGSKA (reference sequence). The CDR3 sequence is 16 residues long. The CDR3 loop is CSARDGGAKSNQPQHF. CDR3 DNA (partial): TGCAGTGCGCGAGACGGGGGGGCGAAGAGCAATCAGCCC.

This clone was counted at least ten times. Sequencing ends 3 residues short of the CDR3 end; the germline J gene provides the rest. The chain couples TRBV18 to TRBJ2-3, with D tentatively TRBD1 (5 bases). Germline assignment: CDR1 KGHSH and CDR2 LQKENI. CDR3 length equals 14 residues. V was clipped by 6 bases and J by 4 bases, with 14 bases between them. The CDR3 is CASSQTQGSDTQYF. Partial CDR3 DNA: TGTGCCAGCTCCCAAACCCAGGGCTCAGATACG.

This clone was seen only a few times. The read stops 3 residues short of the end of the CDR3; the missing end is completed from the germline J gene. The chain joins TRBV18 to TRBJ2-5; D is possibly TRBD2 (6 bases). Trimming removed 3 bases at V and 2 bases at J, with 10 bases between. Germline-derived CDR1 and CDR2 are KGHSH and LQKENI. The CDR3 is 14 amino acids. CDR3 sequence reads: CASSPRDLQETQYF. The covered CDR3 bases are TGTGCCAGCTCACCCCGGGACTTACAAGAGACC. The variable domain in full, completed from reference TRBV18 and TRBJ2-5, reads NAGVMQNPRHLVRRRGQEARLRCSPMKGHSHVYWYRQLPEEGLKFMVYLQKENIIDESGMPKERFSAEFPKEGPSILRIQQVVRGDSAAYFCASSPRDLQETQYFGPGTRLLVL.

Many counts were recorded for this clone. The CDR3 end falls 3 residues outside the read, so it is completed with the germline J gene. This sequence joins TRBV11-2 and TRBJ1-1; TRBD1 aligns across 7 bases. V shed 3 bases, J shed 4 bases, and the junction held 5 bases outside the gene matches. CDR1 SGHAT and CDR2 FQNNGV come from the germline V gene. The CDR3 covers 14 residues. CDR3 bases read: TGTGCCAGCAGCTTGGGCAGGGGGAGCACTGAA. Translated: CASSLGRGSTE. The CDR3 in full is CASSLGRGSTEAFF.

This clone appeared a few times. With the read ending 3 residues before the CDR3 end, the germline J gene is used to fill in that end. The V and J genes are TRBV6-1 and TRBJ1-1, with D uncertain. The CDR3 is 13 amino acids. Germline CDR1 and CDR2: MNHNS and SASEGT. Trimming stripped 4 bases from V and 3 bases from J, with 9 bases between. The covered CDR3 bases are TGTGCCAGCAGTGCAAACTCCTACACTGAA. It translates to CASSANSYTE. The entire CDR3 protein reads CASSANSYTEAFF.

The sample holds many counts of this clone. CDR3: CASTLGHPSDEQYF. The CDR3 bases that were read are TGTGCCAGCACCCTAGGACATCCATCCGACGAG. This chain connects TRBV2 to TRBJ2-7, with D possibly TRBD1 on 5 matching bases. The read ends 3 residues before the CDR3 terminus; that terminus is restored from the germline J gene. The CDR3 extends over 14 amino acids. Germline V gene data show CDR1 as SNHLY and CDR2 as FYNNEI. V was cut by 7 bases and J by 5 bases, with 18 bases left in between.

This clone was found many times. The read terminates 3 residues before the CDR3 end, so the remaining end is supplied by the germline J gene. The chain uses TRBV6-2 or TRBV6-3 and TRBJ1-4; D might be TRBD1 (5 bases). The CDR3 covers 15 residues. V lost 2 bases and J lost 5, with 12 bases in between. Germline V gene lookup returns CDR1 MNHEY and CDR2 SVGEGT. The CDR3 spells CASSYEGSTNEKLFF. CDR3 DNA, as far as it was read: TGTGCCAGCAGTTACGAGGGGAGCACAAATGAAAAA.

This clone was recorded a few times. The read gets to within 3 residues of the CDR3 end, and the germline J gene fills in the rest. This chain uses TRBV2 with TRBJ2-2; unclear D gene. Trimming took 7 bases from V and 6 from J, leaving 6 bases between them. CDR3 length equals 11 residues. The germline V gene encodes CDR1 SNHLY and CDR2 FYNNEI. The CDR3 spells CASILAGELFF. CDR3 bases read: TGTGCCAGCATCTTAGCCGGGGAG.

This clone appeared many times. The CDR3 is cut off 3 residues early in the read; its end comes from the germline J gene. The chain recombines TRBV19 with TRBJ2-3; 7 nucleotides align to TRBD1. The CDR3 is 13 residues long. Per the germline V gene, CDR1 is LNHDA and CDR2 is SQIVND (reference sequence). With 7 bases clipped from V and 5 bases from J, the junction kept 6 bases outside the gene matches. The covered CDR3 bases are TGTGCCAGTATGAGGGGGCAGGGAGATACG. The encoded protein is CASMRGQGDT. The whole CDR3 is CASMRGQGDTQYF.

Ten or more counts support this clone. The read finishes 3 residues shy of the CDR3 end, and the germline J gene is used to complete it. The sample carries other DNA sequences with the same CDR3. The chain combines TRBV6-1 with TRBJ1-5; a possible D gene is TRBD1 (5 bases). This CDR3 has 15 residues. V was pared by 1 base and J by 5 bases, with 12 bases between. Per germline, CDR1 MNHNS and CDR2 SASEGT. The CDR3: CASSEGGDSYQPQHF. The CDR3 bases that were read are TGTGCCAGCAGTGAAGGGGGTGACAGTTATCAGCCC.

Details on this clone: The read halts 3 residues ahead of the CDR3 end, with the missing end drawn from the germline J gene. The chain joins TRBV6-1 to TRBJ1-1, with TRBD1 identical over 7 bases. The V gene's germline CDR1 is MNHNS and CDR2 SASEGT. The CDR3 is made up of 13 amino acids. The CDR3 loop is CASSDRDRKEAFF. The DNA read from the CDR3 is TGTGCCAGCAGTGACCGGGACAGAAAAGAA.

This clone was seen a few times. This chain's CDR3 is CASSIQGQGYYGYTF. The sequenced CDR3 bases are TGTGCCAGTAGTATCCAGGGACAGGGTTACTATGGC. The genes are TRBV19 and TRBJ1-2; 9 bases agree with TRBD1. Read data end 3 residues before the CDR3 end; the end is taken from the germline J gene. CDR1 is LNHDA and CDR2 is SQIVND in the germline V gene (reference sequence). The J segment lost 3 bases and the V segment lost 3 bases, leaving 5 bases of the junction unmatched. This CDR3 is 15 amino acids long.

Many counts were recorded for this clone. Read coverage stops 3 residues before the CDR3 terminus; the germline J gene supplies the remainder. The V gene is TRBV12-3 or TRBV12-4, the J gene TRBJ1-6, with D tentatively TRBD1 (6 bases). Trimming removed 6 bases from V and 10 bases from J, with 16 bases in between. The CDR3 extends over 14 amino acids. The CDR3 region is CASRQQGPGSPLHF. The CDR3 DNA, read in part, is TGTGCCAGCAGGCAACAGGGTCCTGGGTCACCC.

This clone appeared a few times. The CDR3 is CASSILNNQNTEAFF. The sequenced CDR3 bases are TGTGCCAGTAGTATTCTGAACAACCAGAACACTGAA. J is TRBJ1-1 and V is TRBV19; D gene unclear. The DNA ends 3 residues before the CDR3 does, and the rest of the CDR3 is filled in from the germline J gene. This CDR3 region has 15 residues. Germline values: CDR1 LNHDA, CDR2 SQIVND (reference sequence). The ends were cut back, 3 bases at V and 1 base at J, with 12 bases in the middle.

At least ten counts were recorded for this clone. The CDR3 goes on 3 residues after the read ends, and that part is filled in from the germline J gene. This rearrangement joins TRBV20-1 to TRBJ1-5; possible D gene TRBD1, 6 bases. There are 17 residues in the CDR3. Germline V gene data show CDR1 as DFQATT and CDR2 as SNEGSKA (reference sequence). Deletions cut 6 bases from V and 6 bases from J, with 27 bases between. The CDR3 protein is CSAYGGVGAGGSQPQHF. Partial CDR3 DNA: TGCAGTGCCTATGGGGGGGTGGGGGCGGGGGGAAGTCAGCCC.

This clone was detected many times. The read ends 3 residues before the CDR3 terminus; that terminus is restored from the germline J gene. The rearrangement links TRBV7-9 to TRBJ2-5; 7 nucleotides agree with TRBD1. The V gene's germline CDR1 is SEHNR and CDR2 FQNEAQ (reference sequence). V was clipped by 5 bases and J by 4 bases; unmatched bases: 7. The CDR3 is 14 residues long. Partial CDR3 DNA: TGTGCCAGCAGCAAGGACAGGTTTGGAGAGACC. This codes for CASSKDRFGET. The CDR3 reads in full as CASSKDRFGETQYF.

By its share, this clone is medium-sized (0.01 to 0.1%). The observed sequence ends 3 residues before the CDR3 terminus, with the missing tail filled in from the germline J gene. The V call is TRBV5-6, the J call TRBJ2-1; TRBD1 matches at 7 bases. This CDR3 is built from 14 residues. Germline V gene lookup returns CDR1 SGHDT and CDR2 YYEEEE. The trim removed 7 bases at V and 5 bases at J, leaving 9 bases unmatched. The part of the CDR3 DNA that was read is TGTGCCAGCCGATTACAGGGGAACCACAATGAG. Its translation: CASRLQGNHNE. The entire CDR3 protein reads CASRLQGNHNEQFF.

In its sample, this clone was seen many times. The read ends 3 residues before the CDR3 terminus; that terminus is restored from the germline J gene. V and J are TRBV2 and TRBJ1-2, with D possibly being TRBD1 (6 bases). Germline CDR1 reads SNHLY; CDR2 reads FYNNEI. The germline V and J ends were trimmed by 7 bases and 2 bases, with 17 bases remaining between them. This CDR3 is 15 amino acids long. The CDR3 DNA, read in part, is TGTGCCAGCACTGTGGGGGGGGGCTCCAACTATGGC. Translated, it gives CASTVGGGSNYG. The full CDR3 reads CASTVGGGSNYGYTF. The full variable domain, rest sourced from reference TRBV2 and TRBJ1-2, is EPEVTQTPSHQVTQMGQEVILRCVPISNHLYFYWYRQILGQKVEFLVSFYNNEISEKSEIFDDQFSVERPDGSNFTLKIRSTKLEDSAMYFCASTVGGGSNYGYTFGSGTRLTVV.